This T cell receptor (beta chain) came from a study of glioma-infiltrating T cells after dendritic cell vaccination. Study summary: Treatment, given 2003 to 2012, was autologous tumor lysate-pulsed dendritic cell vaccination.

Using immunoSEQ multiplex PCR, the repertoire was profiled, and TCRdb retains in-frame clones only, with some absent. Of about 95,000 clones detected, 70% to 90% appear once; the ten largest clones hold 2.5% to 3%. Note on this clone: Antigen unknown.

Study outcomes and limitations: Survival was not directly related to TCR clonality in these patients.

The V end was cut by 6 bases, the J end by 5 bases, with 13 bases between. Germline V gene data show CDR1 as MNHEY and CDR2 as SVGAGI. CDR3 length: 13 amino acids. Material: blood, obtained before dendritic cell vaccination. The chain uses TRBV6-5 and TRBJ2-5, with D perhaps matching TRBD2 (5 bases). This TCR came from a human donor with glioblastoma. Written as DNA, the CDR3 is TGTGCCAGCAGCCCGGGAAGGAGGGAGACCCAGTACTTC. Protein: CASSPGRRETQYF.